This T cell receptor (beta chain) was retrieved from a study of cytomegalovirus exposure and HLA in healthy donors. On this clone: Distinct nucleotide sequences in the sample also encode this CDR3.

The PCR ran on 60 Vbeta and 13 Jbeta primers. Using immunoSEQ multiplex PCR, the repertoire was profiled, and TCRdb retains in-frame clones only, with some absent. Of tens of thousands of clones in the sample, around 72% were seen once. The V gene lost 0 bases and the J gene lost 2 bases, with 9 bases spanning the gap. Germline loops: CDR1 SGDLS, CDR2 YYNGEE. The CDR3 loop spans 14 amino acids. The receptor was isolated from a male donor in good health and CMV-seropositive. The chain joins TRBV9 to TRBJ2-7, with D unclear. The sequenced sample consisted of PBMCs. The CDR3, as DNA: TGTGCCAGCAGCGTAGCCGACTCTCCCTACGAGCAGTACTTC. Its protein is CASSVADSPYEQYF.